The sequence of this T cell receptor beta chain was determined in a study of Graves' ophthalmopathy and Graves' hyperthyroidism. Amplification of TCR beta CDR3 regions used RNA transcripts. Following a first-round RT-PCR that used HTBI primers, a second-round multiplex PCR was carried out. Each CDR3 protein is one row after TCRdb ran MiXCR on the multiplex PCR reads. The sample records some 200,000 distinct CDR3 sequences, approximately 29% being singletons. The germline V and J ends were trimmed by 7 bases and 7 bases, with 25 bases remaining between them. The CDR3 totals 16 residues. In this sample, this clonotype turned up many times.

This clonotype originated in a man aged 45-60 years with Graves' ophthalmopathy. Sequences were obtained from peripheral blood. The genes are TRBV12-3 or TRBV12-4 and TRBJ2-5; D is perhaps TRBD1 (5 bases). DNA for the CDR3: TGTGCCAGCACCGATTGGGGCCAGTCCCTAGTGGGGACCCAGTACTTC. It specifies CASTDWGQSLVGTQYF.